There are a few counts of the clone carrying this T cell receptor (beta chain). No antigen is known for it. Amplification targeted TCR beta CDR3 regions from RNA transcripts. Researchers ran a first-round RT-PCR on the TCR CDR3 using the HTBI primer set. TCRdb fed the multiplex PCR reads into MiXCR, producing one record per CDR3 protein. Here the sample spans hundreds of thousands of distinct CDR3 sequences, over 12% being singletons. This record comes from a study of T cells in Graves' hyperthyroidism and ophthalmopathy. Overall study findings and caveats: The model anticipated ophthalmopathy a median approximately 6.5 months pre-onset. Blood also showed most of the thyroid clonotypes that were expanded above 0.001.

This CDR3 has 13 residues. With 9 bases clipped from V and 3 bases from J, the junction kept 8 bases outside the gene matches. From germline, CDR1 is ENHRY and CDR2 SYGVKD. Exclusion of a patient resulted from uncontrolled infection, other autoimmune disease, pregnancy or lactation. This sample holds PBMCs from roughly 10 ml fresh peripheral blood. This receptor was obtained from a man aged 18 to 35 with Graves' ophthalmopathy. The sample consisted of blood. The chain joins TRBV10-3 to TRBJ2-7, with 7 bases aligning to TRBD1. The CDR3 DNA follows: TGTGCCATAGCCGGGACAGCCATCTACGAGCAGTACTTC. This codes for CAIAGTAIYEQYF.